Following are 17 T cell receptor beta chains from one sample sequenced in a study of blood T cell repertoires in COVID-19. Method: immunoSEQ multiplex PCR; TCRdb's copy keeps in-frame clones and lacks some. The table shows 100,000 to 150,000 clones, with approximately 81% occurring only once. Material for sequencing was peripheral blood. The receptors here all came from a man at least 80 years old with COVID-19, enrolled during active disease.

This clone was counted once. V is TRBV13 and J is TRBJ2-7; D is perhaps TRBD1 (6 bases). Trimming left V 3 bases short and J 7 bases short, with 7 bases between. The V gene's germline CDR1 is PRHDT and CDR2 FYEKMQ (reference sequence). The CDR3 covers 11 residues. CDR3 protein: CASSLGAEQYF. CDR3 sequence (DNA): TGTGCCAGCAGCTTGGGGGCGGAGCAGTACTTC.

J is TRBJ2-1 and V is TRBV5-4; D is undetermined. The CDR3 is 13 residues long. CDR1 and CDR2 from the germline V gene are SGHNT and YYREEE (reference sequence). Trimming took off 1 base at V and 8 bases at J, with 10 bases between the two ends. CDR3 amino acids: CASSLKDSDEQFF. CDR3 bases: TGTGCCAGCAGCTTGAAAGACTCCGATGAGCAGTTCTTC.

The chain employs TRBV5-6 and TRBJ2-7, with TRBD1 matching over 10 bases. With V trimmed by 5 bases and J by 5 bases, 10 bases remained unmatched. Germline CDR1 and CDR2: SGHDT and YYEEEE. The CDR3 runs to 15 residues. CDR3 coding DNA: TGTGCCAGCAGGATGGGGACAGGGGTGTCCCACGAGCAGTACTTC. Translated: CASRMGTGVSHEQYF. The full variable domain, its missing parts supplied by reference TRBV5-6 and TRBJ2-7, is DAGVTQSPTHLIKTRGQQVTLRCSPKSGHDTVSWYQQALGQGPQFIFQYYEEEERQRGNFPDRFSGHQFPNYSSELNVNALLLGDSALYLCASRMGTGVSHEQYFGPGTRLTVT.

The chain recombines TRBV29-1 with TRBJ2-7, with 13 bases lining up with TRBD2. Losses at the gene ends were 5 bases for V and 0 bases for J; bases not matched to a gene: 7. The CDR3 is 16 residues long. The germline V gene encodes CDR1 SQVTM and CDR2 ANQGSEA. CDR3 coding DNA: TGCAGCGTTCGGGGACTAGCGGGACCCACCTCCTACGAGCAGTACTTC. It specifies CSVRGLAGPTSYEQYF.

The rearrangement links TRBV23-1 to TRBJ1-1; D call uncertain. TRBV23-1 is assigned to the ORF class and has an uncertain function. Trimming removed 2 bases from V and 2 bases from J, with 12 bases in between. The CDR3 contains 15 residues. The CDR3 reads CASSQPEVYNTEAFF. The CDR3 DNA reads TGCGCCAGCAGTCAACCTGAGGTATATAACACTGAAGCTTTCTTT.

The V and J genes are TRBV4-3 and TRBJ2-3; no firm D call. The CDR3 runs to 14 residues. Trimming shortened V by 0 bases and J by 4 bases, and 8 bases separated the two germline ends. CDR1 and CDR2 from the germline V gene are LGHNA and YSLEER. For the CDR3, the DNA is TGCGCCAGCAGCCAAGAGCTTACGGCAGATACGCAGTATTTT. Amino acid sequence: CASSQELTADTQYF.

The chain links TRBV7-8 to TRBJ2-1; 8 positions agree with TRBD1. Trimming at V came to 1 base and at J to 2 bases, leaving 4 bases not matched to a gene. The CDR3 is made up of 16 amino acids. CDR1 and CDR2 (germline): SGHVS, FQNEAQ. CDR3 sequence reads: CASSLVDRGPYNEQFF. The CDR3 DNA sequence: TGTGCCAGCAGCTTAGTTGACAGGGGACCCTACAATGAGCAGTTCTTC. Variable domain in full (rest from reference TRBV7-8 and TRBJ2-1): GAGVSQSPRYKVAKRGQDVALRCDPISGHVSLFWYQQALGQGPEFLTYFQNEAQLDKSGLPSDRFFAERPEGSVSTLKIQRTQQEDSAVYLCASSLVDRGPYNEQFFGPGTRLTVL.

The chain recombines TRBV10-3 with TRBJ1-1, with no clear D. The V end lost 5 bases, the J end lost 0 bases, and 7 bases lay between the germline ends. This CDR3 has 13 amino acids. CDR1 is ENHRY, CDR2 SYGVKD, per germline. For the CDR3, the DNA is TGTGCCATCAGTCGGGGAATGAACACTGAAGCTTTCTTT. Its translation: CAISRGMNTEAFF.

The V gene is TRBV10-1, the J gene TRBJ1-3; possible D gene TRBD1, 5 bases. V was pared by 9 bases and J by 0 bases, with 12 bases between. CDR3 size: 14 residues. Germline assignment: CDR1 WNHNN and CDR2 SYGVQD (reference sequence). In DNA, the CDR3 is TGCGCCAGATTCACAGGATACTCTGGAAACACCATATATTTT. It translates to CARFTGYSGNTIYF.

CDR3: CASSGVGGSSYNEQFF. CDR3 coding DNA: TGTGCCAGCAGTGGGGTAGGCGGGAGCTCCTACAATGAGCAGTTCTTC. V gene TRBV28 combines with J gene TRBJ2-1; 7 nucleotides align to TRBD2. The CDR3 runs 16 residues. Germline lookup yields CDR1 MDHEN and CDR2 SYDVKM. J lost 0 bases, V lost 5 bases, and 7 bases had no gene match.

This clone was seen a single time. The rearrangement uses TRBV6-5 and TRBJ2-7; 9 bases agree with TRBD1. CDR3 size: 15 residues. Trimming cost V 4 bases and J 1 base; bases outside gene matches: 5. CDR1 is MNHEY, CDR2 SVGAGI, per germline. For the CDR3, the DNA is TGTGCCAGCAGTTCTCCGGGACAGGGTTCCTACGAGCAGTACTTC. It is translated as CASSSPGQGSYEQYF.

This clone showed up just a few times. The chain links TRBV7-3 to TRBJ2-3; 13 bases align to TRBD2. Unmatched junction bases numbered 3, after V lost 2 bases and J lost 4 bases. This CDR3 has 16 residues. Per the germline V gene, CDR1 is SGHTA and CDR2 is FQGTGA. This CDR3 reads CASSLGLAGVSDTQYF. CDR3 in DNA: TGTGCCAGCAGCTTAGGACTAGCGGGAGTTTCAGATACGCAGTATTTT.

Here the CDR3 DNA reads TGTGCCAGCAGTCCGGGACAGGGGTTAGGCTACACCTTC. Amino acid sequence: CASSPGQGLGYTF. The J gene is TRBJ1-2, the V gene TRBV28, with 10 bases identical to TRBD1. This CDR3 region has 13 residues. V shed 5 bases and J 8 bases; nucleotides not matched to a gene: 5. Germline V gene sequence: CDR1 MDHEN, CDR2 SYDVKM.

The chain joins TRBV9 to TRBJ2-2, with 8 nucleotides matching TRBD1. CDR3 length: 16 residues. J gave up 3 bases and V 3 bases, and 7 bases lay outside the gene matches. Germline CDR1 reads SGDLS; CDR2 reads YYNGEE. This chain's CDR3 is CASSARGTGDTGELFF. The CDR3 nucleotides are TGTGCCAGCAGCGCTAGGGGGACAGGAGACACCGGGGAGCTGTTTTTT. Full variable domain (outside the CDR3, taken from reference TRBV9 and TRBJ2-2): DSGVTQTPKHLITATGQRVTLRCSPRSGDLSVYWYQQSLDQGLQFLIQYYNGEERAKGNILERFSAQQFPDLHSELNLSSLELGDSALYFCASSARGTGDTGELFFGEGSRLTVL.

Details on this clone: The same CDR3 arises from other DNA sequences in this sample as well. This sequence joins TRBV7-2 and TRBJ2-7, with D hard to call. CDR1 and CDR2 (germline): SGHTA, FQGNSA. Deletions cut 1 base from V and 2 bases from J, with 6 bases between. This CDR3 region has 13 residues. The CDR3 protein is CASSLGRAYEQYF. DNA for the CDR3: TGTGCCAGCAGCTTAGGCCGGGCCTACGAGCAGTACTTC.

V usage is TRBV10-2 and J usage is TRBJ1-2; D not resolved. Germline values: CDR1 WSHSY, CDR2 SAAADI. V lost 2 bases and J 2 bases, leaving 9 bases between the germline ends. This CDR3 contains 14 residues. DNA of the CDR3: TGCGCCAGCAGTGAGCCGGGTATGAACTATGGCTACACCTTC. Amino acid sequence: CASSEPGMNYGYTF.

The V and J genes are TRBV3-1 (or the pseudogene TRBV3-2) and TRBJ2-5; 11 bases match TRBD2. Germline assignment: CDR1 LGHDT and CDR2 YNNKEL (reference sequence). V dropped 3 bases and J dropped 5; count of bases not matched to a gene: 5. CDR3 length: 15 amino acids. CDR3 in amino acids: CASSHGTSGGETQYF. CDR3 nucleotides: TGTGCCAGCAGCCACGGGACTAGCGGAGGGGAGACCCAGTACTTC.